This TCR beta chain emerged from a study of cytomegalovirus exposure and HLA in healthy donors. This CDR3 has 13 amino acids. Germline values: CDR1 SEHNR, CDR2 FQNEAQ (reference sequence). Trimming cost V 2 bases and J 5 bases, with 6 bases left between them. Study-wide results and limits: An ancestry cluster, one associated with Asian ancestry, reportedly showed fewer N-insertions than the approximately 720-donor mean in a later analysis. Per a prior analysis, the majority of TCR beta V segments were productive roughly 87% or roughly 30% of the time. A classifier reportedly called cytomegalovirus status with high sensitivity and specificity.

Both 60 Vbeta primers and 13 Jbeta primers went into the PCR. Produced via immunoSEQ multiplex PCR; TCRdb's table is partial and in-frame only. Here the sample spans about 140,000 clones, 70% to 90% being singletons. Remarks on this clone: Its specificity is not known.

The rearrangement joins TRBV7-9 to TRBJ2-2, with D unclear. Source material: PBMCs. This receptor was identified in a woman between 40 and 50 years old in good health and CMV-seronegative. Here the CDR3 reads CASSLSTTGELFF. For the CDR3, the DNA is TGTGCCAGCAGCTTAAGCACGACCGGGGAGCTGTTTTTT. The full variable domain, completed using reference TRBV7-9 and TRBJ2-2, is DTGVSQNPRHKITKRGQNVTFRCDPISEHNRLYWYRQTLGQGPEFLTYFQNEAQLEKSRLLSDRFSAERPKGSFSTLEIQRTEQGDSAMYLCASSLSTTGELFFGEGSRLTVL.